Sequencing of this TCR beta chain was carried out in a study of identical twins. Study-wide findings and caveats: Within cord blood, abundant beta clonotypes carried fewer insertions, but memory repertoires showed no such trend. Twins' excess sharing was less marked for out-of-frame beta sequences.

V was clipped by 0 bases and J by 3 bases, with 18 bases between them. The CDR3 sequence is 17 residues long. Per the germline V gene, CDR1 is LGHDT and CDR2 is YNNKEL (reference sequence). This clonotype has more than one count but fewer than ten. The antigen is not known. cDNA carried unique molecular identifiers, and a universal primer site was added by template switching. TCRdb independently ran MiXCR on the 5' RACE reads; one entry per CDR3 protein. There are about 900,000 distinct CDR3 sequences in the sample; over 9% occur only once, and 1.5% to 2% lies in the top ten. The same specimen was also included in a second study, on yellow fever vaccine responses in identical twins.

The V gene is TRBV3-1, the J gene TRBJ2-7, with D perhaps being TRBD1 or TRBD2 (5 bases each). This TCR was recovered from a woman in her late teens or twenties in good health. The sequenced material came from PBMCs. The CDR3 bases are TGTGCCAGCAGCCAAGATGTAGTCAGGGACCGCTACTACGAGCAGTACTTC. Translating gives CASSQDVVRDRYYEQYF.